The 24 T cell receptor beta chains listed next were all sequenced from one sample in a study of early T cells in non-severe SARS-CoV-2 infection. TCRdb re-derived calls from the 5' RACE reads in MiXCR, one entry per CDR3 protein. The sample shows just under 45,000 distinct CDR3 sequences, about 11% of them seen only once. What was sequenced was whole blood. The receptors stem from an adult who was a healthcare worker with PCR-confirmed SARS-CoV-2 infection or an uninfected control (not recorded which).

The chain recombines TRBV6-1 with TRBJ2-5, with D perhaps TRBD1 (6 bases). The CDR3 runs 17 residues. Trimming shortened V by 7 bases and J by 0 bases, and 21 bases separated the two germline ends. Germline V gene sequence: CDR1 MNHNS, CDR2 SASEGT. CDR3 DNA: TGTGCCAGCAAATTAAGACCGGGACACACAGACCAAGAGACCCAGTACTTC. Its translation is CASKLRPGHTDQETQYF.

This clonotype was detected ten times or more. The gene calls are TRBV19 and TRBJ2-7, with a weak D call TRBD1 (5 bases). V lost 0 bases and J 3 bases, leaving 12 bases between the germline ends. The CDR3 is 15 amino acids. Germline V CDR1 and CDR2: LNHDA, SQIVND (reference sequence). The DNA of the CDR3 is TGTGCCAGTAGTATAGACCAGGGCAGGGTCTACGAGCAGTACTTC. It is translated as CASSIDQGRVYEQYF.

This clonotype was detected only a few times. The V call is TRBV20-1, the J call TRBJ1-3; TRBD1 is a possible D gene (5 bases). From germline, CDR1 is DFQATT and CDR2 SNEGSKA (reference sequence). Trimming left V 0 bases short and J 0 bases short, with 12 bases between. CDR3 length: 16 amino acids. The chain's CDR3 is CSARDRGLASGNTIYF. The CDR3 nucleotides read TGCAGTGCTAGAGATCGGGGCCTAGCCTCTGGAAACACCATATATTTT.

Only a few counts were recorded for this clonotype. The chain links TRBV12-3 or TRBV12-4 to TRBJ2-1; TRBD2 matches 13 bases. The CDR3 is 18 residues long. V shed 5 bases, J shed 0 bases, and the junction held 7 bases outside the gene matches. Here the CDR3 DNA reads TGTGCCAGCAGTCCCGGACTAGCGGGGGCGAGCTCCTACAATGAGCAGTTCTTC. Amino acids: CASSPGLAGASSYNEQFF.

Only a few counts were recorded for this clonotype. The chain has TRBV5-8 and TRBJ1-5; D is ambiguous. V was trimmed by 6 bases and J by 8 bases, leaving 15 bases between them. This CDR3 has 13 residues. Germline CDR1 SGHTS, CDR2 YDEGEE. CDR3 amino acids: CASTHGLGKPQHF. The CDR3 region has the DNA TGTGCCAGCACCCATGGTTTGGGGAAGCCCCAGCATTTT. The full variable domain, rest sourced from reference TRBV5-8 and TRBJ1-5, is EAGVTQSPTHLIKTRGQQATLRCSPISGHTSVYWYQQALGLGLQFLLWYDEGEERNRGNFPPRFSGRQFPNYSSELNVNALELEDSALYLCASTHGLGKPQHFGDGTRLSIL.

This clonotype came up a few times. This chain uses TRBV4-1 with TRBJ2-1; either TRBD1 or TRBD2 may supply D (5 bases each). The CDR3 spans 12 residues. CDR1 and CDR2 from the germline V gene are MGHRA and YSYEKL. Trimming removed 1 base from V and 12 bases from J, with 10 bases in between. CDR3: CASSQGGVWQFF. CDR3 coding DNA: TGCGCCAGCAGCCAAGGAGGGGTTTGGCAGTTCTTC.

The chain couples TRBV20-1 to TRBJ1-1, with D possibly TRBD1 on 6 matching bases. The V end was cut by 3 bases, the J end by 4 bases, with 9 bases between. CDR1 is DFQATT and CDR2 is SNEGSKA in the germline V gene (reference sequence). There are 12 residues in the CDR3. The CDR3 here is CSASGGATEAFF. The CDR3 nucleotides are TGCAGTGCTAGCGGGGGGGCCACTGAAGCTTTCTTT.

The rearrangement links TRBV29-1 to TRBJ2-1, with 13 bases identical to TRBD2. The junction had 5 bases not matched to a gene; V was cut back by 7 bases and J by 5 bases. CDR3 size: 14 residues. From germline, CDR1 is SQVTM and CDR2 ANQGSEA. CDR3 coding DNA: TGCAGCGCTCCGACTAGCGGGGGGAACAATGAGCAGTTCTTC. Translated: CSAPTSGGNNEQFF.

This clonotype was observed a few times. DNA for the CDR3: TGCAGCGTGCGACAGTCTAAAGACACTGAAGCTTTCTTT. It yields the protein CSVRQSKDTEAFF. This rearrangement joins TRBV29-1 to TRBJ1-1; maybe TRBD1 (5 bases). V was trimmed by 6 bases and J by 3 bases, leaving 14 bases between them. The V gene's germline CDR1 is SQVTM and CDR2 ANQGSEA. This CDR3 spans 13 amino acids.

This clonotype came up many times. The chain has TRBV6-2 or TRBV6-3 and TRBJ1-2; 8 bases align to TRBD1. The V and J ends lost 2 bases and 4 bases, in that order; junction bases with no gene match: 6. There are 15 residues in the CDR3. From germline, CDR1 is MNHEY and CDR2 SVGEGT. For the CDR3, the DNA is TGTGCCAGCAGTTACCGGGACAGGATCTCCTATGGCTACACCTTC. It yields the protein CASSYRDRISYGYTF.

Only a few counts were recorded for this clonotype. The chain joins TRBV5-1 to TRBJ2-1; no reliable D call. The germline V gene has CDR1 SGHRS and CDR2 YFSETQ. The CDR3 runs 14 residues. V lost 7 bases and J 0 bases, leaving 11 bases between the germline ends. CDR3 amino acids: CASQTQSSYNEQFF. CDR3 in DNA: TGCGCCAGCCAGACACAGAGCTCCTACAATGAGCAGTTCTTC.

The rearrangement joins TRBV6-6 to TRBJ1-1, with TRBD1 matching 9 bases. Germline CDR1 reads MNHNY; CDR2 reads SVGAGI (reference sequence). The junction had 8 bases not matched to a gene; V was cut back by 5 bases and J by 4 bases. The CDR3 runs to 15 residues. This CDR3 is CASSEPGQGSTEAFF. CDR3 nucleotides: TGTGCCAGCAGTGAGCCGGGACAGGGTTCCACTGAAGCTTTCTTT.

This clonotype was recorded many times. The chain employs TRBV5-4 and TRBJ1-3; 8 nucleotides align to TRBD1. This CDR3 spans 15 amino acids. CDR1 is SGHNT, CDR2 YYREEE, per germline (reference sequence). V trimming: 2 bases; J trimming: 4 bases; junction bases outside the gene matches: 5. CDR3 protein: CASSFDRGAGNTIYF. CDR3 sequence (DNA): TGTGCCAGCAGCTTCGACAGGGGAGCAGGAAACACCATATATTTT.

This clonotype turned up a few times. The chain links TRBV10-2 to TRBJ2-5; D might be TRBD1 or TRBD2, each matching 5 bases. CDR1 is WSHSY and CDR2 is SAAADI in the germline V gene. Trimming stripped 4 bases from V and 4 bases from J, with 7 bases between. The CDR3 is 12 residues long. In nucleotides, the CDR3 is TGCGCCAGCAGTGGGGGGTCAGAGACCCAGTACTTC. Residues: CASSGGSETQYF.

The chain recombines TRBV5-4 with TRBJ2-4, with 8 bases matching TRBD1. CDR3 size: 15 residues. The J segment lost 3 bases and the V segment lost 4 bases, leaving 6 bases of the junction unmatched. Germline V gene sequence: CDR1 SGHNT, CDR2 YYREEE (reference sequence). CDR3 loop: CASSVRGPGKNIQYF. DNA for the CDR3: TGTGCCAGCAGCGTCAGGGGGCCGGGCAAAAACATTCAGTACTTC.

This clonotype was counted only a few times. The CDR3 spells CASVGTGANVLTF. For the CDR3, the DNA is TGTGCCAGCGTTGGGACCGGGGCCAACGTCCTGACTTTC. The rearrangement joins TRBV6-2 or TRBV6-3 to TRBJ2-6, with D perhaps being TRBD1 or TRBD2 (5 bases each). This CDR3 spans 13 amino acids. Germline lookup yields CDR1 MNHEY and CDR2 SVGEGT. V was clipped by 8 bases and J by 4 bases, with 9 bases between them.

This clonotype was seen a few times. The chain couples TRBV12-3 or TRBV12-4 to TRBJ2-3; D is unresolved. The V gene lost 3 bases and the J gene lost 3 bases, with 10 bases spanning the gap. CDR3 size: 14 residues. The CDR3 nucleotides read TGTGCCAGCAGTTTTGGGGTAGAAACAGATACGCAGTATTTT. Its protein is CASSFGVETDTQYF.

This clonotype has at least ten counts. This chain joins TRBV6-2 or TRBV6-3 and TRBJ2-3; no clear D. From germline, CDR1 is MNHEY and CDR2 SVGEGT. The CDR3 length is 15 residues. V lost 6 bases, J lost 2 bases, and 15 bases lay in between. The DNA for the CDR3 is TGTGCCAGCAGCCGACGGGCTACAATCACAGATACGCAGTATTTT. Translating gives CASSRRATITDTQYF.

This clonotype was seen repeatedly, ten times or more. The chain employs TRBV29-1 and TRBJ1-5; no reliable D call. CDR1 and CDR2 (germline): SQVTM, ANQGSEA. Between the trimmed V and J ends, which lost 4 bases and 4 bases, there was a span of 8 bases. This CDR3 has 12 amino acids. For the CDR3, the DNA is TGCAGCGTTGCGGAGGGTAATCAGCCCCAGCATTTT. As protein: CSVAEGNQPQHF.

This clonotype was observed a few times. V and J are TRBV11-1 and TRBJ2-7; possible D gene TRBD1, 6 bases. Looked up from germline, CDR1 is SGHAT and CDR2 is FQDESV (reference sequence). The V and J ends lost 5 bases and 3 bases respectively, with 11 bases between them. The CDR3 has 13 amino acids. The DNA for the CDR3 is TGTGCCAGCAGCCCCGGGACACTCTACGAGCAGTACTTC. Translated, it gives CASSPGTLYEQYF.

This clonotype was recorded many times. V gene TRBV24-1 combines with J gene TRBJ2-7, with D possibly TRBD2 on 5 matching bases. The ends were cut back, 2 bases at V and 10 bases at J, with 17 bases in the middle. The CDR3 contains 14 residues. The germline gives CDR1 KGHDR, CDR2 SFDVKD. The CDR3 region is CATSDSGLLTRQYF. The CDR3 DNA reads TGTGCCACCAGTGATTCCGGACTGCTAACCCGACAGTACTTC.

The sample holds many counts of this clonotype. J is TRBJ1-5 and V is TRBV4-3, with TRBD1 identical over 9 bases. V gave up 4 bases and J gave up 7 bases; unmatched junction bases: 5. This CDR3 is 14 amino acids long. CDR1 and CDR2 from the germline V gene are LGHNA and YSLEER. CDR3 bases: TGCGCCAGCAGCCCGGGGACAGGGTGGCAGCCCCAGCATTTT. Its translation is CASSPGTGWQPQHF.

This clonotype was observed at least ten times. V gene TRBV9 combines with J gene TRBJ2-7; 11 bases line up with TRBD1. V lost 4 bases to trimming and J lost 3 bases; unmatched junction nucleotides: 6. Germline lookup yields CDR1 SGDLS and CDR2 YYNGEE. This CDR3 spans 15 amino acids. CDR3 sequence: CASSSTGTGGYEQYF. The DNA of the CDR3 is TGTGCCAGCAGCTCTACCGGGACAGGGGGCTACGAGCAGTACTTC.

This clonotype was observed at least ten times. This rearrangement joins TRBV19 to TRBJ2-5; TRBD1 matches at 7 bases. The CDR3 runs to 14 residues. Per the germline V gene, CDR1 is LNHDA and CDR2 is SQIVND (reference sequence). After removal of 10 bases from V and 5 bases from J, the junction contained 13 bases not matched to a gene. Here the CDR3 DNA reads TGTGCCACCAGCAGGGGGTCGGGCGCGGAGACCCAGTACTTC. Translation: CATSRGSGAETQYF.